The 3 T cell receptor beta chains reported below all come from one sample, sequenced in a study of T cells after posttransplantation cyclophosphamide. Controls had myeloablative marrow grafts with methotrexate and calcineurin inhibitor, sampled at 1 year. TCRdb's copy holds only in-frame clones and misses some; the assay was immunoSEQ multiplex PCR. The sample yields just over 15,000 clones, almost 85% seen once. The material sequenced was PBMCs, taken 350 to 400 days after allogeneic stem cell transplant with calcineurin inhibitor and methotrexate. Receptors originate from a young adult male patient who received an allogeneic stem cell transplant from a related donor, was CMV-positive, and had no GVHD. Some T cells may have come from the graft donor.

This sequence joins TRBV19 and TRBJ1-5; 7 bases match TRBD1. Germline V gives CDR1 LNHDA, CDR2 SQIVND (reference sequence). The CDR3 is made up of 14 amino acids. The ends lost 7 bases at V and 4 bases at J; junction bases unmatched: 7. The DNA for the CDR3 is TGTGCCAGTAACGGACAGGCCGGTAATCAGCCCCAGCATTTT. Protein sequence: CASNGQAGNQPQHF.

The chain uses TRBV4-3 and TRBJ2-7, with no clear D. Deletions cut 1 base from V and 2 bases from J, with 9 bases between. Germline V gene lookup returns CDR1 LGHNA and CDR2 YSLEER. The CDR3 covers 14 residues. This CDR3 is CASSQGSGTYEQYF. The CDR3 bases are TGCGCCAGCAGCCAAGGGTCGGGTACCTACGAGCAGTACTTC.

The table lists this clone with a few counts. Written as DNA, the CDR3 is TGTGCCAGCAGAAAGGGACTCTCAGTGGAGCAGTACTTC. This gives the protein CASRKGLSVEQYF. The rearrangement uses TRBV6-5 and TRBJ2-5, with TRBD2 as a possible D gene (6 bases). Germline CDR1 is MNHEY and CDR2 is SVGAGI. Trimming shortened V by 6 bases and J by 11 bases, and 19 bases separated the two germline ends. The CDR3 has 13 residues.